Listed below are T cell receptor beta chains from one sample, sequenced in a study of blood T cell repertoires in COVID-19. Clones were read by immunoSEQ multiplex PCR, and TCRdb kept only the in-frame ones, dropping some. In the table there are under 500,000 clones, about 89% of which are singletons. Sequencing input: peripheral blood. The source of these receptors is a woman aged 25 to 39 with acute or convalescent COVID-19. Each CDR3 is given with its conserved first and last residue.

V: TRBV4-1; J: TRBJ1-1; CDR3: CASSHLLGQGVDTEAFF
V: TRBV5-6; J: TRBJ1-6; CDR3: CASSAWDTRNSPLHF
V: TRBV19; J: TRBJ1-4; CDR3: CASSPTAGTVEKLFF
V: TRBV27; J: TRBJ1-1; CDR3: CASSLGQNTEAFF
V: TRBV2; J: TRBJ1-6; CDR3: CASRKTDRINSPLHF
V: TRBV27; J: TRBJ1-1; CDR3: CASSRQGLMNTEAFF
V: TRBV28; J: TRBJ2-2; CDR3: CASSLGGQVGGELFF
V: TRBV18; J: TRBJ1-3; CDR3: CASSPAGFGNTIYF
V: TRBV19; J: TRBJ1-5; CDR3: CASSDGTGDGNQPQHF
V: TRBV30; J: TRBJ1-2; CDR3: CAWSRGTGWDGYTF
V: TRBV18; J: TRBJ1-3; CDR3: CASSPNVQGAGNTIYF
V: TRBV7-3; J: TRBJ2-2; CDR3: CASAVAADTGELFF
V: TRBV15; J: TRBJ2-3; CDR3: CATRVVAVADTQYF
V: TRBV7-9; J: TRBJ2-2; CDR3: CASRTGTGGGTGELFF
V: TRBV24-1; J: TRBJ2-3; CDR3: CATRGGPEIQYF
V: TRBV12-5; J: TRBJ2-2; CDR3: CASLLPGGRGELFF
V: TRBV28; J: TRBJ2-5; CDR3: CASSLKLAGGLQETQYF
V: TRBV27; J: TRBJ1-5; CDR3: CASSLAGANQPQHF
V: TRBV7-8; J: TRBJ2-5; CDR3: CASSLGRGYQETQYF
V: TRBV30; J: TRBJ2-1; CDR3: CAWTAVSYNEQFF
V: TRBV3-1/TRBV3-2; J: TRBJ2-7; CDR3: CASSLLRTGGYEQYF
V: TRBV18; J: TRBJ1-5; CDR3: CASSRTVLSNQPQHF
V: TRBV9; J: TRBJ1-6; CDR3: CASSVLGDFGSPLHF
V: TRBV7-9; J: TRBJ2-5; CDR3: CASSPRDREQETQYF
V: TRBV27; J: TRBJ2-1; CDR3: CASRPLGGLDEQFF
V: TRBV6-1; J: TRBJ1-4; CDR3: CASSDWDRGAGMEKLFF
V: TRBV19; J: TRBJ1-5; CDR3: CASSFGQPSNQPQHF
V: TRBV2; J: TRBJ1-5; CDR3: CASSVANSQGRNQPQHF
V: TRBV15; J: TRBJ2-4; CDR3: CATREQGDIQYF
V: TRBV18; J: TRBJ2-7; CDR3: CASSGTKTPYEQYF